A single sample is the source of the 16 T cell receptor beta chains below, sequenced in a study of fetal regulatory T cell absence and autoimmunity. Data came from immunoSEQ multiplex PCR; TCRdb stores just in-frame clones and leaves some out. The data contain some 50,000 clones, approximately 80% of them singletons. Sequencing was done on a sample of cord blood. Receptor source: a newborn boy with IPEX syndrome.

This clone has a handful of counts. The CDR3 sequence is CASSRGNLEQYF. Written as DNA, the CDR3 is TGTGCCAGCAGCCGAGGAAACCTCGAGCAGTACTTC. This chain connects TRBV6-5 to TRBJ2-7, with D unclear. The CDR3 has 12 amino acids. CDR1 is MNHEY and CDR2 is SVGAGI in the germline V gene. Trimming removed 6 bases from V and 6 bases from J, with 12 bases in between.

The chain uses TRBV27 and TRBJ2-4; tentative D call: TRBD1 (6 bases). V lost 6 bases and J lost 6, with 15 bases in between. The CDR3 consists of 14 residues. Germline V lookup: CDR1 MNHEY, CDR2 SMNVEV (reference sequence). CDR3 loop: CASSPEVRGNIQYF. In DNA, the CDR3 is TGTGCCAGCAGCCCCGAGGTCAGGGGAAACATTCAGTACTTC.

V and J are TRBV29-1 and TRBJ1-1; no firm D call. V gave up 6 bases and J gave up 1 base, with 6 bases separating them. Per germline, CDR1 SQVTM and CDR2 ANQGSEA. The CDR3 totals 11 residues. CDR3 nucleotides: TGCAGCGTCCGACAGAACACTGAAGCTTTCTTT. Translating gives CSVRQNTEAFF.

The chain links TRBV10-2 to TRBJ1-1; D gene uncertain. The CDR3 has 15 residues. Germline assignment: CDR1 WSHSY and CDR2 SAAADI. V shed 2 bases and J shed 5 bases, with 15 bases lying between them. CDR3 protein: CASSEPLAGWTEAFF. CDR3 DNA sequence: TGCGCCAGCAGTGAGCCGCTGGCAGGCTGGACTGAAGCTTTCTTT.

The chain has TRBV6-5 and TRBJ1-2; D is uncertain. Germline V gives CDR1 MNHEY, CDR2 SVGAGI. The CDR3 length is 15 residues. The ends were cut back, 0 bases at V and 4 bases at J, with 12 bases in the middle. The CDR3: CASSYSRDRGYGYTF. The CDR3 DNA sequence: TGTGCCAGCAGTTACTCACGAGACCGAGGCTATGGCTACACCTTC.

The V call is TRBV4-1, the J call TRBJ1-3, with D hard to call. The CDR3 totals 14 residues. Trimming cost V 4 bases and J 1 base, with 8 bases left between them. Germline CDR1 is MGHRA and CDR2 is YSYEKL. DNA of the CDR3: TGCGCCAGCAGCCTGGGCCGATCTGGAAACACCATATATTTT. As protein: CASSLGRSGNTIYF.

V usage is TRBV15 and J usage is TRBJ1-6; the D gene is possibly TRBD1 (6 bases). V was shortened by 3 bases and J by 7 bases, with 19 bases between the two germline ends. The germline gives CDR1 LNHNV, CDR2 YYDKDF (reference sequence). CDR3 length: 17 amino acids. The CDR3 DNA reads TGTGCCACCAGCAGGATGGGGGACACATTTAGGAATTCACCCCTCCACTTT. This encodes CATSRMGDTFRNSPLHF. The whole variable domain, filled in from reference TRBV15 and TRBJ1-6, reads DAMVIQNPRYQVTQFGKPVTLSCSQTLNHNVMYWYQQKSSQAPKLLFHYYDKDFNNEADTPDNFQSRRPNTSFCFLDIRSPGLGDTAMYLCATSRMGDTFRNSPLHFGNGTRLTVT.

This clone turned up a few times. This chain links TRBV9 with TRBJ1-6, with TRBD1 matching 7 bases. The V gene end was trimmed by 3 bases and the J gene end by 7 bases; junction bases not matched to a gene: 7. CDR1 and CDR2 from the germline V gene are SGDLS and YYNGEE. This CDR3 comprises 15 residues. CDR3 sequence (DNA): TGTGCCAGCAGCGCCCGGGACAGACTGAATTCACCCCTCCACTTT. Translation gives CASSARDRLNSPLHF. Together with reference TRBV9 and TRBJ1-6, the CDR3 gives the full variable domain: DSGVTQTPKHLITATGQRVTLRCSPRSGDLSVYWYQQSLDQGLQFLIQYYNGEERAKGNILERFSAQQFPDLHSELNLSSLELGDSALYFCASSARDRLNSPLHFGNGTRLTVT.

The chain joins TRBV5-6 to TRBJ2-7; 8 nucleotides match TRBD2. CDR3 length equals 14 residues. In germline, CDR1 is SGHDT, CDR2 YYEEEE. Trimming took 0 bases from V and 11 from J; bases not matched to a gene: 10. The CDR3 loop reads CASSLVSGEPREYF. CDR3 DNA: TGTGCCAGCAGCTTGGTTAGCGGGGAGCCCCGAGAGTACTTC.

The sample holds a few counts of this clone. DNA for the CDR3: TGCGCCAGCAGTTACGGGAGCCACGAGCAGTACTTC. Translation gives CASSYGSHEQYF. This sequence joins TRBV5-1 and TRBJ2-7, with D tentatively TRBD2 (6 bases). The germline CDR1 and CDR2 sequences are SGHRS and YFSETQ. V was trimmed by 5 bases and J by 5 bases, leaving 11 bases between them. The CDR3 runs to 12 residues.

This clone occurred a few times. DNA of the CDR3: TGTGCCAGTAATCAAGGGGCGATTTATCAGCCCCAGCATTTT. This codes for CASNQGAIYQPQHF. The chain combines TRBV19 with TRBJ1-5, with a weak D call TRBD1 (5 bases). The CDR3 covers 14 residues. Germline V gene data show CDR1 as LNHDA and CDR2 as SQIVND (reference sequence). V was trimmed by 7 bases and J by 5 bases, leaving 15 bases between them. Together with reference TRBV19 and TRBJ1-5, the CDR3 gives the full variable domain: DGGITQSPKYLFRKEGQNVTLSCEQNLNHDAMYWYRQDPGQGLRLIYYSQIVNDFQKGDIAEGYSVSREKKESFPLTVTSAQKNPTAFYLCASNQGAIYQPQHFGDGTRLSIL.

This clone was recorded a few times. The CDR3 nucleotides read TGCGCCAGCAGAGAGGTCACCATATCCCATGGCTACACCTTC. Its protein is CASREVTISHGYTF. The chain has TRBV5-1 and TRBJ1-2; D not certain. The ends were cut back, 5 bases at V and 6 bases at J, with 17 bases in the middle. This CDR3 comprises 14 residues. Looked up from germline, CDR1 is SGHRS and CDR2 is YFSETQ.

This clone is a singleton in its sample. The J gene is TRBJ2-2, the V gene TRBV30; 11 bases fit TRBD2. CDR3 length equals 14 residues. J lost 5 bases, V lost 7 bases, and 6 bases had no gene match. Germline CDR1 GTSNPN, CDR2 SVGIG (reference sequence). CDR3 DNA: TGTGCCTTTCAACTAGCGGGGGCTACCGGGGAGCTGTTTTTT. Its protein is CAFQLAGATGELFF.

The V and J genes are TRBV7-5 and TRBJ1-4; no DNA check was done on the table's D call, TRBD1. TRBV7-5 is an annotated pseudogene. The CDR3 consists of 15 residues. For the CDR3, the DNA is TGTGTCAGAAGTCAAACAGGGGCTACTAATGAAAAACTGTTTTTT. Translation: CVRSQTGATNEKLFF.

This sequence joins TRBV6-6 and TRBJ2-7, with a possible D match to TRBD2 (6 bases). The CDR3 runs 15 residues. V lost 2 bases and J 1 base, leaving 12 bases between the germline ends. Germline V gene lookup returns CDR1 MNHNY and CDR2 SVGAGI (reference sequence). The CDR3 here is CASSYLGTPSYEQYF. The CDR3 coding sequence is TGTGCCAGCAGTTACCTCGGGACTCCTTCCTACGAGCAGTACTTC.

The sample holds a few counts of this clone. The chain recombines TRBV19 with TRBJ1-6; TRBD1 might be the D (5 bases). The CDR3 length is 15 residues. The V end was cut by 3 bases, the J end by 5 bases, with 11 bases between. In germline, CDR1 is LNHDA, CDR2 SQIVND (reference sequence). DNA for the CDR3: TGTGCCAGTAGTATCGGGTCAGGGAATAATTCACCCCTCCACTTT. It yields the protein CASSIGSGNNSPLHF.